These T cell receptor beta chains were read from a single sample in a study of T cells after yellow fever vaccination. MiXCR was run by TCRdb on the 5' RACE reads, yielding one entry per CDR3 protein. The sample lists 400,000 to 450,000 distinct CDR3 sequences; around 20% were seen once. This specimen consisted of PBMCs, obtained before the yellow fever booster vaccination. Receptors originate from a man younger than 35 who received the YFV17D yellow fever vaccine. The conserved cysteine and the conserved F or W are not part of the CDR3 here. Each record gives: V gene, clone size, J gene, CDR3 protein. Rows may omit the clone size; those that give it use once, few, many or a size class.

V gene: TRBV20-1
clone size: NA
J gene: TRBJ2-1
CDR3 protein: SAKRGSSYNEQF

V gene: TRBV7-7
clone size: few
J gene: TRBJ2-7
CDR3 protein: ASSSGYGDEQY

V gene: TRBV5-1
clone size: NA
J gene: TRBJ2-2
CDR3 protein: ASSRLQGPGELF

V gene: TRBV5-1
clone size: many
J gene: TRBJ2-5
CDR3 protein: ASNLAGLETQY

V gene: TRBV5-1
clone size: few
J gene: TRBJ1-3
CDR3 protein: ASSTATASGNTIY

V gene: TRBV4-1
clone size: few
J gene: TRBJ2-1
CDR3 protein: ASSPTSGVTEQF

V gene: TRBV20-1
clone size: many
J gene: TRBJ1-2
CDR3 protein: SAERGRVT

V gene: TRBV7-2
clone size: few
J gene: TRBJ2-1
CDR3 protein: ASSLDRAGGPVEQF

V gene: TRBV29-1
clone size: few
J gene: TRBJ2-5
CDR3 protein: SGRANQETQY

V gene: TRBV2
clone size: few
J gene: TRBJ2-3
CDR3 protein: ASIGLAGARRY